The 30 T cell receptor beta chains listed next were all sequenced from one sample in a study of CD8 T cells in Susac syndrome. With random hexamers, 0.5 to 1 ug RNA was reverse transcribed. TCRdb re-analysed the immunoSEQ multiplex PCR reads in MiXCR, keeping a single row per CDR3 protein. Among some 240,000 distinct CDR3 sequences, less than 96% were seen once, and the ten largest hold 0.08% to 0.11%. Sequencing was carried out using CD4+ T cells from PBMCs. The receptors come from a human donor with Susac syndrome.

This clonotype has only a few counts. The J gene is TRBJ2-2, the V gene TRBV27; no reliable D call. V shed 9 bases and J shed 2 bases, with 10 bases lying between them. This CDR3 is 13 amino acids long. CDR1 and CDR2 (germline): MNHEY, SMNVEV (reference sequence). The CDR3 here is CASRTSNTGELFF. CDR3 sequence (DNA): TGTGCCAGTAGGACCTCCAACACCGGGGAGCTGTTTTTT.

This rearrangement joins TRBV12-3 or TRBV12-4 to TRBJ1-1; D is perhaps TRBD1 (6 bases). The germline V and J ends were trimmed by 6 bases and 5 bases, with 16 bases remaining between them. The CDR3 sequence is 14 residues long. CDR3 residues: CASSPQGQATEAFF. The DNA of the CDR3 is TGTGCCAGCAGCCCCCAGGGGCAGGCGACTGAAGCTTTCTTT.

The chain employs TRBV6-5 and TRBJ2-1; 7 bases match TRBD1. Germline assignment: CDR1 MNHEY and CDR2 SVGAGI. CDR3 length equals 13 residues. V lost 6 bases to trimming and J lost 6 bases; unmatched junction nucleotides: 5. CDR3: CASRQGNPNEQFF. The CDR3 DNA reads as TGTGCCAGCAGACAGGGGAATCCCAATGAGCAGTTCTTC.

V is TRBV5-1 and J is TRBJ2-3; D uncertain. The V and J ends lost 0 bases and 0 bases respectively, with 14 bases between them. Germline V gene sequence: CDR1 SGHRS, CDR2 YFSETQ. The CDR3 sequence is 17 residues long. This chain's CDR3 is CASSLGSGVGSTDTQYF. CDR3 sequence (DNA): TGCGCCAGCAGCTTGGGTTCCGGAGTGGGGAGCACAGATACGCAGTATTTT.

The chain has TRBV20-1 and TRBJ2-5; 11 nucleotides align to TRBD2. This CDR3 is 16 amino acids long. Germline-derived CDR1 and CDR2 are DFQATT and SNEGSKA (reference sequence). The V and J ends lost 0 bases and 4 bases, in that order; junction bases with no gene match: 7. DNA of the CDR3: TGCAGTGCTAGAGAAACACTAGCGGGAGAGGGAGAGACCCAGTACTTC. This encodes CSARETLAGEGETQYF.

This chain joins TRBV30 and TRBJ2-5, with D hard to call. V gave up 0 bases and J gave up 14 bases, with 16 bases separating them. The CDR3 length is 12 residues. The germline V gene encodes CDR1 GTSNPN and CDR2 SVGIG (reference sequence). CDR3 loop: CAWSVLAPMAYF. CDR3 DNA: TGTGCCTGGAGTGTACTGGCCCCCATGGCTTACTTC.

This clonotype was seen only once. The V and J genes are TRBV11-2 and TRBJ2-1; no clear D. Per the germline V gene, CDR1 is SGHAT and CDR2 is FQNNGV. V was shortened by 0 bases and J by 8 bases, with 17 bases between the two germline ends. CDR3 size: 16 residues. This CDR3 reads CASSLDSGSFVYEQFF. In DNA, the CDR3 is TGTGCCAGCAGCTTAGATAGTGGGTCGTTTGTCTATGAGCAGTTCTTC.

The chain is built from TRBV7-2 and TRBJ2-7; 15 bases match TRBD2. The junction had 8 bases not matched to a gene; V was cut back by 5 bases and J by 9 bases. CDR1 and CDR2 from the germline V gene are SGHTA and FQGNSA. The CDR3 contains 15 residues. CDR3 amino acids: CASSPQPGLAGGQYF. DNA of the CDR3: TGTGCCAGCAGCCCGCAACCGGGACTAGCGGGAGGGCAGTACTTC.

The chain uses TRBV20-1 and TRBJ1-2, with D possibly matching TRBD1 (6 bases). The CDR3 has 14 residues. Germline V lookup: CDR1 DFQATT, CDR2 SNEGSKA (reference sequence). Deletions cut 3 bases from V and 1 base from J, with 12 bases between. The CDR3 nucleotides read TGCAGTGCTAGCCCAGGGGAATTTAACTATGGCTACACCTTC. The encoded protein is CSASPGEFNYGYTF.

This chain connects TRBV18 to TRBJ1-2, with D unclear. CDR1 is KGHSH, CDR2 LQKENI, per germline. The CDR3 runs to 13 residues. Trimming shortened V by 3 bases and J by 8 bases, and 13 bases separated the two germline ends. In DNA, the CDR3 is TGTGCCAGCTCACCGAGCGCGATGCAAGGCTACACCTTC. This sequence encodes CASSPSAMQGYTF.

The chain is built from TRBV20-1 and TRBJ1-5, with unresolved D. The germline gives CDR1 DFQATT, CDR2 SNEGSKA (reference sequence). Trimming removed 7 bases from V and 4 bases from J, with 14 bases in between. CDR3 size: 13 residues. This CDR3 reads CSVGGKGNQPQHF. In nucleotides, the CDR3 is TGCAGTGTAGGAGGAAAAGGGAATCAGCCCCAGCATTTT.

CDR3 bases: TGCGCCAGCAGTCAGCTAGCGGACCAAGAGACCCAGTACTTC. Protein: CASSQLADQETQYF. This chain links TRBV23-1 with TRBJ2-5; 7 nucleotides match TRBD2. TRBV23-1 is known as an ORF, though its function is uncertain. Losses at the gene ends were 3 bases for V and 0 bases for J; bases not matched to a gene: 1. The CDR3 is made up of 14 amino acids.

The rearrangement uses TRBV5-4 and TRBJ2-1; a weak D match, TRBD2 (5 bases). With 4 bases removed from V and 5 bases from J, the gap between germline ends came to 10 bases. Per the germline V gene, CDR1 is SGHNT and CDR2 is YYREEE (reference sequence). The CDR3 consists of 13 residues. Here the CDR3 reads CASSLDSNNEQFF. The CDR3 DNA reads TGTGCCAGCAGCCTGGACTCTAACAATGAGCAGTTCTTC.

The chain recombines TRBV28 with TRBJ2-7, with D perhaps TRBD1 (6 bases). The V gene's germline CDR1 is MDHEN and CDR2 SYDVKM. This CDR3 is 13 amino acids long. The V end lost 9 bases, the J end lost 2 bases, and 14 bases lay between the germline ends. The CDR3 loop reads CASNLQGPYEQYF. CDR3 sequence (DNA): TGTGCCAGTAATTTACAGGGCCCCTACGAGCAGTACTTC.

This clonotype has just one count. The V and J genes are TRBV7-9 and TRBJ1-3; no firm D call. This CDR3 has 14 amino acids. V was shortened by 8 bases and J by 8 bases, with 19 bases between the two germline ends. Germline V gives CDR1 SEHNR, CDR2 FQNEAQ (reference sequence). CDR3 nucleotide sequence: TGTGCCAGCGTCTTCCTACGAGAAGGAGACACCATATATTTT. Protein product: CASVFLREGDTIYF. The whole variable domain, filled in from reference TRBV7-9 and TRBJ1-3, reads DTGVSQNPRHKITKRGQNVTFRCDPISEHNRLYWYRQTLGQGPEFLTYFQNEAQLEKSRLLSDRFSAERPKGSFSTLEIQRTEQGDSAMYLCASVFLREGDTIYFGEGSWLTVV.

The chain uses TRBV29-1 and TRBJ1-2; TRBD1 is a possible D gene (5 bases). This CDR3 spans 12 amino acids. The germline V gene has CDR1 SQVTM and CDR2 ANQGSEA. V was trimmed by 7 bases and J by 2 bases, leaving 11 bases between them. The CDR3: CSDMTVNYGYTF. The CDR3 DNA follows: TGCAGCGACATGACAGTCAACTATGGCTACACCTTC.

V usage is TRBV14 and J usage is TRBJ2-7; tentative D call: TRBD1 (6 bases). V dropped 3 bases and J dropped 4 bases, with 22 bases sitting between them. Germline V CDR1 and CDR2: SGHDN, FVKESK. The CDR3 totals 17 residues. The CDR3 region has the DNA TGTGCCAGCAGCCATGTACAGGGCCAGCGAGCTGGATACGAGCAGTACTTC. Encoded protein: CASSHVQGQRAGYEQYF. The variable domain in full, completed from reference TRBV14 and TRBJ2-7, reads EAGVTQFPSHSVIEKGQTVTLRCDPISGHDNLYWYRRVMGKEIKFLLHFVKESKQDESGMPNNRFLAERTGGTYSTLKVQPAELEDSGVYFCASSHVQGQRAGYEQYFGPGTRLTVT.

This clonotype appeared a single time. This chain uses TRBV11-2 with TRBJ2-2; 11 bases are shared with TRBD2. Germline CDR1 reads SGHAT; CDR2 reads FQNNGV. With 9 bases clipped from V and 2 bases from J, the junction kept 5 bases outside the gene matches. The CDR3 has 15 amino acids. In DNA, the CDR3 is TGTGCCAGTCGCGGGACTAGCGGAAACACCGGGGAGCTGTTTTTT. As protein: CASRGTSGNTGELFF. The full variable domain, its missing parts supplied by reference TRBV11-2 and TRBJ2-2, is EAGVAQSPRYKIIEKRQSVAFWCNPISGHATLYWYQQILGQGPKLLIQFQNNGVVDDSQLPKDRFSAERLKGVDSTLKIQPAKLEDSAVYLCASRGTSGNTGELFFGEGSRLTVL.

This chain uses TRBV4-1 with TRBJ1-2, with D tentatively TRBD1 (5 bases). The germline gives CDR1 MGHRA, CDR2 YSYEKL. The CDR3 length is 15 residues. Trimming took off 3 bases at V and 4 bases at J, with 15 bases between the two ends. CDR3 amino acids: CASSHQKTVGYGYTF. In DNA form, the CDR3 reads TGCGCCAGCAGCCACCAAAAGACAGTGGGCTATGGCTACACCTTC.

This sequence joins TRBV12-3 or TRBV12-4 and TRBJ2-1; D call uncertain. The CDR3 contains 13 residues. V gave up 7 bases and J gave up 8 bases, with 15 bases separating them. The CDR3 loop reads CASTLIPRDEQFF. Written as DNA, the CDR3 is TGTGCCAGCACCTTAATACCTCGCGATGAGCAGTTCTTC.

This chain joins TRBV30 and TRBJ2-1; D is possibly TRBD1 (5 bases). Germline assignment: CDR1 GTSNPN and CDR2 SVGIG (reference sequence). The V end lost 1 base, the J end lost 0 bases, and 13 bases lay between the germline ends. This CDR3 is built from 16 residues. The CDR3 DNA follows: TGTGCCTGGAGTGGCAGGGTCTCCACCTCCTACAATGAGCAGTTCTTC. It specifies CAWSGRVSTSYNEQFF.

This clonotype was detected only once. Written as DNA, the CDR3 is TGTGCCAGCAGCCAAACCTTCGGGCAAGAGACCCAGTACTTC. Its translation is CASSQTFGQETQYF. The chain has TRBV4-2 and TRBJ2-5; D not resolved. Germline-derived CDR1 and CDR2 are LGHNA and YNFKEQ. V lost 2 bases and J lost 2, with 9 bases in between. The CDR3 extends over 14 amino acids.

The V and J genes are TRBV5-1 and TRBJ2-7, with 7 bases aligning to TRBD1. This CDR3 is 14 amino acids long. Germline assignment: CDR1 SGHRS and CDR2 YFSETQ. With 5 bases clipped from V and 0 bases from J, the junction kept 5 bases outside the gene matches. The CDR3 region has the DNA TGCGCCAGCAGGGGACAGCCAACCTCCTACGAGCAGTACTTC. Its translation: CASRGQPTSYEQYF.

CDR3 protein: CASSSVVSTFSYEQYF. The CDR3 bases are TGCGCCAGCAGCTCCGTTGTCTCAACCTTCTCCTACGAGCAGTACTTC. This chain connects TRBV5-1 to TRBJ2-7; D gene ambiguous. CDR1 and CDR2 from the germline V gene are SGHRS and YFSETQ. The CDR3 loop spans 16 amino acids. Trimming took off 3 bases at V and 0 bases at J, with 16 bases between the two ends.

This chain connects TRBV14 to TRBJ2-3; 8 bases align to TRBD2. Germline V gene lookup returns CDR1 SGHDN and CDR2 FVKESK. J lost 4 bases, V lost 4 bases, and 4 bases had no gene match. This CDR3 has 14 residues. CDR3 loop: CASSPAGGADTQYF. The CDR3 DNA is TGTGCCAGCAGCCCCGCGGGGGGCGCAGATACGCAGTATTTT.

CDR3 protein: CASSSRRERSEQFF. The CDR3 region has the DNA TGTGCCAGCAGTTCCCGACGGGAGAGGTCTGAGCAGTTCTTC. This chain uses TRBV27 with TRBJ2-1; D may be TRBD2 (6 bases). CDR1 and CDR2 (germline): MNHEY, SMNVEV (reference sequence). The CDR3 totals 14 residues. Trimming left V 4 bases short and J 9 bases short, with 16 bases between.

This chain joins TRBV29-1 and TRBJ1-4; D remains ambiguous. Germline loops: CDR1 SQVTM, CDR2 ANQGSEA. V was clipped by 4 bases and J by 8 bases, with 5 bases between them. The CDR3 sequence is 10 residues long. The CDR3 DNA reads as TGCAGCGTTGTAGCCGAAAAACTGTTTTTT. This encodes CSVVAEKLFF.

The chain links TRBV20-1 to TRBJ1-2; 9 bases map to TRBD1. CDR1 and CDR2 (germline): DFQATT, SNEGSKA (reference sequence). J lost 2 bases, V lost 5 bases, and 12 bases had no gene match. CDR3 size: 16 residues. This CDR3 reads CSAPSTYRGRNYGYTF. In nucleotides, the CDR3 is TGCAGTGCTCCATCGACGTACAGGGGGCGCAACTATGGCTACACCTTC.

CDR3 in DNA: TGTGCCACCAGTGATTCAGGGGAGGCCTTATCCAAAAACATTCAGTACTTC. This translates into CATSDSGEALSKNIQYF. This sequence joins TRBV24-1 and TRBJ2-4; D might be TRBD1 or TRBD2, each matching 6 bases. The CDR3 extends over 17 amino acids. Germline lookup yields CDR1 KGHDR and CDR2 SFDVKD. Trimming pared 2 bases from V and 2 bases from J, leaving 15 bases between.

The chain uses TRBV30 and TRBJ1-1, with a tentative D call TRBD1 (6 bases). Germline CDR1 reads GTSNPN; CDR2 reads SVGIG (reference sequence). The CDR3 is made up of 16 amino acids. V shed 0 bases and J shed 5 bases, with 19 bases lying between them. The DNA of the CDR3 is TGTGCCTGGAGTGTAAAGGGTCGGACAGTTATAACTGAAGCTTTCTTT. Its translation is CAWSVKGRTVITEAFF.